What follows are 29 T cell receptor beta chains derived from one specimen sequenced in a study of blood T cell repertoires in COVID-19. Produced via immunoSEQ multiplex PCR; TCRdb's table is partial and in-frame only. This sample carries over 100,000 clones, 81% of them seen once, and the ten largest clones take about 8.4%. The specimen was peripheral blood. The receptors come from a woman aged 55-75 years with active or convalescent COVID-19.

This clone was counted at least ten times. V gene TRBV5-1 combines with J gene TRBJ1-2; D possibly corresponds to TRBD1 (5 bases). CDR3 size: 17 residues. With 0 bases removed from V and 3 bases from J, the gap between germline ends came to 18 bases. Germline V lookup: CDR1 SGHRS, CDR2 YFSETQ. The CDR3 DNA reads as TGCGCCAGCAGCTTGGTCTCGGGGGGGAGTCGAGACTATGGCTACACCTTC. This encodes CASSLVSGGSRDYGYTF.

This rearrangement joins TRBV5-1 to TRBJ2-5; 10 nucleotides line up with TRBD2. The V gene end was trimmed by 4 bases and the J gene end by 5 bases; junction bases not matched to a gene: 14. The CDR3 covers 17 residues. Germline CDR1 reads SGHRS; CDR2 reads YFSETQ. For the CDR3, the DNA is TGCGCCAGCAGCCCGGGATCGATAGCGGGGGGAGTGGAGACCCAGTACTTC. It is translated as CASSPGSIAGGVETQYF.

This chain uses TRBV29-1 with TRBJ1-1; no firm D call. V was trimmed by 4 bases and J by 8 bases, leaving 14 bases between them. Germline values: CDR1 SQVTM, CDR2 ANQGSEA. This CDR3 comprises 12 residues. The CDR3: CSVARTPSEAFF. The CDR3 coding sequence is TGCAGCGTTGCAAGGACTCCCTCGGAAGCTTTCTTT.

The chain recombines TRBV29-1 with TRBJ2-3, with TRBD2 as a possible D gene (5 bases). V was trimmed by 7 bases and J by 6 bases, leaving 11 bases between them. From germline, CDR1 is SQVTM and CDR2 ANQGSEA. There are 11 residues in the CDR3. CDR3: CSALSGDTQYF. CDR3 DNA: TGCAGCGCCCTATCGGGGGATACGCAGTATTTT.

This clone came up a few times. The V call is TRBV2, the J call TRBJ1-5, with D possibly TRBD1 on 6 matching bases. The germline V gene encodes CDR1 SNHLY and CDR2 FYNNEI. Trimming removed 10 bases from V and 2 bases from J, with 15 bases in between. The CDR3 contains 14 residues. The CDR3 spells CATRGGDRNQPQHF. The CDR3 bases are TGTGCCACCAGGGGAGGGGATCGCAATCAGCCCCAGCATTTT.

This chain uses TRBV4-2 with TRBJ1-1; D is undetermined. This CDR3 has 15 residues. CDR1 is LGHNA, CDR2 YNFKEQ, per germline. The V end was cut by 2 bases, the J end by 1 base, with 11 bases between. In nucleotides, the CDR3 is TGTGCCAGCAGCCAAAGATCCGGGAAGAACACTGAAGCTTTCTTT. It yields the protein CASSQRSGKNTEAFF.

This clone was seen a few times. V usage is TRBV20-1 and J usage is TRBJ2-7; 7 nucleotides match TRBD2. The CDR3 totals 11 residues. Losses at the gene ends were 8 bases for V and 4 bases for J; bases not matched to a gene: 5. Germline V lookup: CDR1 DFQATT, CDR2 SNEGSKA (reference sequence). CDR3 loop: CSRLAEYEQYF. For the CDR3, the DNA is TGCAGTAGGCTAGCGGAATACGAGCAGTACTTC.

This CDR3 reads CASSWDRGRLADGYTF. The CDR3 coding sequence is TGCGCCAGCAGCTGGGACAGGGGGCGCCTAGCGGATGGCTACACCTTC. This chain joins TRBV5-1 and TRBJ1-2, with 12 bases matching TRBD1. The germline CDR1 and CDR2 sequences are SGHRS and YFSETQ. CDR3 length: 16 amino acids. Losses at the gene ends were 3 bases for V and 6 bases for J; bases not matched to a gene: 9.

This sequence joins TRBV13 and TRBJ1-2; possibly TRBD1 for D (5 bases). Looked up from germline, CDR1 is PRHDT and CDR2 is FYEKMQ (reference sequence). V lost 0 bases and J 2 bases, leaving 10 bases between the germline ends. CDR3 length: 15 amino acids. CDR3 region: CASSLGRQGNYGYTF. The CDR3 DNA is TGTGCCAGCAGCTTAGGTAGGCAGGGAAACTATGGCTACACCTTC.

J is TRBJ1-6 and V is TRBV4-3, with a weak D call TRBD1 (5 bases). CDR3 size: 15 residues. From germline, CDR1 is LGHNA and CDR2 YSLEER. V lost 1 base and J lost 9, with 13 bases in between. DNA of the CDR3: TGCGCCAGCAGCCAAGGGCAGGGTGTTGTTTCACCCCTCCACTTT. Translation gives CASSQGQGVVSPLHF.

This sequence joins TRBV4-3 and TRBJ1-5; 7 bases align to TRBD1. From germline, CDR1 is LGHNA and CDR2 YSLEER. V gave up 3 bases and J gave up 5 bases; unmatched junction bases: 7. The CDR3 extends over 15 amino acids. The CDR3 nucleotides are TGCGCCAGCAGCCATGAACAGGGGTGGGATCAGCCCCAGCATTTT. Translation: CASSHEQGWDQPQHF.

This clone has only one observation. V is TRBV18 and J is TRBJ2-5; 7 bases align to TRBD2. With V trimmed by 4 bases and J by 2 bases, 7 bases remained unmatched. CDR1 KGHSH and CDR2 LQKENI come from the germline V gene. This CDR3 is built from 15 residues. The CDR3 DNA is TGTGCCAGCTCACTGATGGGGGGGAGTCAAGAGACCCAGTACTTC. Translation: CASSLMGGSQETQYF.

The chain joins TRBV7-9 to TRBJ2-1; 7 bases match TRBD2. Trimming cost V 0 bases and J 9 bases; bases outside gene matches: 5. CDR3 length: 14 amino acids. Germline CDR1 reads SEHNR; CDR2 reads FQNEAQ (reference sequence). The CDR3 loop reads CASSLASGGTEQFF. The CDR3 DNA reads TGTGCCAGCAGCTTAGCCTCGGGGGGTACTGAGCAGTTCTTC.

This rearrangement joins TRBV2 to TRBJ1-5; TRBD1 aligns across 7 bases. Germline V gives CDR1 SNHLY, CDR2 FYNNEI. CDR3 length: 15 amino acids. Unmatched junction bases numbered 5, after V lost 6 bases and J lost 0 bases. Here the CDR3 DNA reads TGTGCCAGCAGGAGGGGGCAGAATAGCAATCAGCCCCAGCATTTT. It encodes CASRRGQNSNQPQHF.

The chain couples TRBV15 to TRBJ1-2; no firm D call. The V gene's germline CDR1 is LNHNV and CDR2 YYDKDF (reference sequence). This CDR3 contains 16 residues. Trimming removed 1 base at V and 1 base at J, with 13 bases between. In nucleotides, the CDR3 is TGTGCCACCAGCAGAGTTGGAGGGAGTCGTAACTATGGCTACACCTTC. This translates into CATSRVGGSRNYGYTF.

Concerning this clone: Other DNA sequences in the same sample also yield this CDR3. V and J are TRBV28 and TRBJ1-5; 7 nucleotides match TRBD1. Germline V gene data show CDR1 as MDHEN and CDR2 as SYDVKM. CDR3 length: 15 residues. Unmatched junction bases numbered 6, after V lost 6 bases and J lost 1 base. The CDR3 loop is CASSLSTGSNQPQHF. The CDR3 coding sequence is TGTGCCAGCAGCCTATCGACAGGGAGCAATCAGCCCCAGCATTTT. The variable domain in full, completed from reference TRBV28 and TRBJ1-5, reads DVKVTQSSRYLVKRTGEKVFLECVQDMDHENMFWYRQDPGLGLRLIYFSYDVKMKEKGDIPEGYSVSREKKERFSLILESASTNQTSMYLCASSLSTGSNQPQHFGDGTRLSIL.

The table lists this clone with a count of one. The chain uses TRBV19 and TRBJ1-1; D call uncertain. The CDR3 consists of 14 residues. Germline V CDR1 and CDR2: LNHDA, SQIVND (reference sequence). Trimming cost V 7 bases and J 3 bases, with 15 bases left between them. CDR3 coding DNA: TGTGCCAGTACCCCGAGGGTAGGAGACACTGAAGCTTTCTTT. Translating it yields CASTPRVGDTEAFF.

This rearrangement joins TRBV5-1 to TRBJ1-4, with D possibly being TRBD1 (6 bases). Germline CDR1 is SGHRS and CDR2 is YFSETQ. V was trimmed by 5 bases and J by 7 bases, leaving 15 bases between them. The CDR3 spans 14 residues. The CDR3 DNA follows: TGCGCCAGCAGGTTACAGGGCGGGGGTGAAAAACTGTTTTTT. It specifies CASRLQGGGEKLFF.

This chain uses TRBV19 with TRBJ1-5; possible D gene TRBD1, 5 bases. Trimming cost V 7 bases and J 4 bases, with 14 bases left between them. Germline V gene lookup returns CDR1 LNHDA and CDR2 SQIVND (reference sequence). This CDR3 spans 14 amino acids. The CDR3 DNA follows: TGTGCCAGTACTCGCGGTGGGGGGAATCAGCCCCAGCATTTT. Its protein is CASTRGGGNQPQHF.

The V gene is TRBV5-1, the J gene TRBJ1-2, with 10 bases matching TRBD1. This CDR3 spans 16 amino acids. V shed 0 bases, J shed 7 bases, and the junction held 9 bases outside the gene matches. Germline CDR1 is SGHRS and CDR2 is YFSETQ. The CDR3 loop is CASSLAGTGEFGGYTF. CDR3 sequence (DNA): TGCGCCAGCAGCTTGGCCGGGACAGGGGAGTTTGGTGGCTACACCTTC.

The V call is TRBV29-1, the J call TRBJ1-1; D is uncertain. Germline loops: CDR1 SQVTM, CDR2 ANQGSEA. Trimming stripped 6 bases from V and 4 bases from J, with 15 bases between. The CDR3 contains 13 residues. This chain's CDR3 is CSVVRVEGTEAFF. Here the CDR3 DNA reads TGCAGCGTCGTTCGTGTGGAGGGCACTGAAGCTTTCTTT.

The chain uses TRBV27 and TRBJ2-7; D gene unclear. With 10 bases removed from V and 3 bases from J, the gap between germline ends came to 22 bases. CDR1 and CDR2 (germline): MNHEY, SMNVEV (reference sequence). This CDR3 spans 15 amino acids. The CDR3 DNA follows: TGTGCCAAATATTACTCGTCGCGCCGCTACTACGAGCAGTACGTC. It translates to CAKYYSSRRYYEQYV.

This clone was observed once. CDR3 residues: CSVVGSGSVTYNEQFF. In nucleotides, the CDR3 is TGCAGCGTTGTGGGTAGCGGGAGTGTAACCTACAATGAGCAGTTCTTC. The rearrangement joins TRBV29-1 to TRBJ2-1; 9 nucleotides agree with TRBD2. The junction had 9 bases not matched to a gene; V was cut back by 4 bases and J by 2 bases. The CDR3 sequence is 16 residues long. Germline loops: CDR1 SQVTM, CDR2 ANQGSEA.

The genes are TRBV11-2 and TRBJ2-1; TRBD1 aligns across 7 bases. J lost 14 bases, V lost 5 bases, and 12 bases had no gene match. Per germline, CDR1 SGHAT and CDR2 FQNNGV. The CDR3 is made up of 13 amino acids. CDR3 protein: CASSLVFGTAEFF. The DNA for the CDR3 is TGTGCCAGCAGCCTTGTATTCGGGACAGCGGAGTTCTTC.

The chain joins TRBV10-3 to TRBJ1-3; no clear D. V lost 4 bases and J lost 4, with 8 bases in between. This CDR3 is 13 amino acids long. Germline CDR1 and CDR2: ENHRY and SYGVKD. The CDR3: CAISGGGGNTIYF. The DNA for the CDR3 is TGTGCCATCAGTGGGGGAGGAGGAAACACCATATATTTT.

The rearrangement links TRBV11-2 to TRBJ1-4; 8 bases map to TRBD1. This CDR3 comprises 15 residues. Germline CDR1 and CDR2: SGHAT and FQNNGV. After removal of 4 bases from V and 7 bases from J, the junction contained 8 bases not matched to a gene. The CDR3 region is CASSSQTGVIEKLFF. The CDR3 DNA sequence: TGTGCCAGCAGCTCCCAGACAGGGGTGATTGAAAAACTGTTTTTT.

This clone turned up a few times. The chain joins TRBV7-9 to TRBJ1-2; D is unclear. This CDR3 has 11 residues. V was clipped by 5 bases and J by 7 bases, with 8 bases between them. Germline-derived CDR1 and CDR2 are SEHNR and FQNEAQ (reference sequence). The CDR3 DNA reads TGTGCCAGCAGCGGGAGGACTGGCTACACCTTC. It specifies CASSGRTGYTF.

V gene TRBV5-1 combines with J gene TRBJ1-1; D is uncertain. The CDR3 is made up of 14 amino acids. V shed 3 bases and J shed 1 base, with 10 bases lying between them. CDR1 SGHRS and CDR2 YFSETQ come from the germline V gene. In nucleotides, the CDR3 is TGCGCCAGCAGCTACGGTGCCCCGAACACTGAAGCTTTCTTT. Protein sequence: CASSYGAPNTEAFF. The full variable domain, its missing parts supplied by reference TRBV5-1 and TRBJ1-1, is KAGVTQTPRYLIKTRGQQVTLSCSPISGHRSVSWYQQTPGQGLQFLFEYFSETQRNKGNFPGRFSGRQFSNSRSEMNVSTLELGDSALYLCASSYGAPNTEAFFGQGTRLTVV.

This chain connects TRBV6-5 to TRBJ2-7; maybe TRBD1 (5 bases). This CDR3 is built from 15 residues. CDR1 MNHEY and CDR2 SVGAGI come from the germline V gene. The ends were cut back, 2 bases at V and 0 bases at J, with 11 bases in the middle. The CDR3 is CASSYTRVSSYEQYF. The CDR3 DNA reads as TGTGCCAGCAGTTACACCAGGGTGAGCTCCTACGAGCAGTACTTC.